A single T cell receptor beta chain is shown here with its context. The antigen is not known. The CDR3 covers 16 residues. In germline, CDR1 is MGHRA, CDR2 YSYEKL. V was trimmed by 3 bases and J by 7 bases, leaving 19 bases between them. The data are from a study of shared clonotypes between healthy human individuals. Study-level results: Tissue TCR repertoires likely differ from these blood-only repertoires. Naive subsets typically showed greater estimated richness than memory subsets.

TCRdb's copy holds only in-frame clones and misses some; the assay was immunoSEQ multiplex PCR. The sample lists 850,000 to 1,100,000 clones, about 80% occurring once. CD45RA-negative memory and CD45RA+ naive subsets were split from the CD4+ cells. V is TRBV4-1 and J is TRBJ2-1, with D possibly TRBD2 on 6 matching bases. The source of this sequence is a man aged 18 to 30 in good health. Some clones in this sample may be carry-over from other donors' samples. Material for sequencing was memory CD4+ T cells from PBMCs. Subset: CD45RA-negative fraction. The CDR3 is CASSQGGAPGRNEQFF. DNA for the CDR3: TGCGCCAGCAGCCAGGGAGGAGCACCCGGTCGGAATGAGCAGTTCTTC.